The 32 T cell receptor beta chains in this list originate from one sample, sequenced in a study of blood T cell repertoires in COVID-19. Method: immunoSEQ multiplex PCR; TCRdb's copy keeps in-frame clones and lacks some. The top ten hold 0.95% to 1.2% of the sample, which has 350,000 to 450,000 clones, around 89% seen once. The specimen sequenced was PBMCs or T cells enriched from blood (not recorded which). All receptors derive from a man aged 30 to 45 who had recovered from COVID-19.

This chain joins TRBV5-1 and TRBJ2-3; 9 nucleotides align to TRBD2. Germline loops: CDR1 SGHRS, CDR2 YFSETQ. The CDR3 has 14 amino acids. V gave up 1 base and J gave up 5 bases; unmatched junction bases: 2. In nucleotides, the CDR3 is TGCGCCAGCAGCTTGTCAGCGGGAGGAGATACGCAGTATTTT. Residues: CASSLSAGGDTQYF.

The chain joins TRBV10-2 to TRBJ2-5; 8 nucleotides align to TRBD2. V trimming: 6 bases; J trimming: 4 bases; junction bases outside the gene matches: 4. CDR1 WSHSY and CDR2 SAAADI come from the germline V gene. The CDR3 sequence is 13 residues long. The CDR3 loop is CASRVTSGETQYF. The CDR3 DNA reads TGCGCCAGCAGGGTAACTAGCGGAGAGACCCAGTACTTC.

This clone has a count of ten or more. The chain couples TRBV7-7 to TRBJ2-1; perhaps TRBD1 as D (6 bases). The CDR3 has 16 residues. Germline V gives CDR1 SSHAT, CDR2 FNYEAQ (reference sequence). Trimming pared 2 bases from V and 10 bases from J, leaving 21 bases between. The CDR3 region has the DNA TGTGCCAGCAGCTTAAGGAGCTTCGAGGCGAGGGGGGAGCAGTTCTTC. Its protein is CASSLRSFEARGEQFF.

This CDR3 reads CASSQATGSDTQYF. CDR3 bases: TGTGCCAGCAGCCAAGCGACAGGGTCAGATACGCAGTATTTT. V is TRBV3-1 (or the pseudogene TRBV3-2) and J is TRBJ2-3, with 7 positions matching TRBD1. CDR1 is LGHDT, CDR2 YNNKEL, per germline (reference sequence). The ends lost 1 base at V and 4 bases at J; junction bases unmatched: 2. The CDR3 is 14 amino acids.

The chain combines TRBV11-1 with TRBJ1-6; no clear D. Germline V gives CDR1 SGHAT, CDR2 FQDESV (reference sequence). The CDR3 is made up of 13 amino acids. V dropped 3 bases and J dropped 9 bases, with 9 bases sitting between them. The CDR3 DNA follows: TGTGCCAGCAGCTTTTCTCGGGGTTCACCCCTCCACTTT. Encoded protein: CASSFSRGSPLHF.

The J gene is TRBJ1-6, the V gene TRBV7-2; 8 bases are shared with TRBD1. With 4 bases clipped from V and 10 bases from J, the junction kept 3 bases outside the gene matches. The CDR3 contains 13 residues. The germline gives CDR1 SGHTA, CDR2 FQGNSA. The CDR3 spells CASSSDRASPLHF. Here the CDR3 DNA reads TGTGCCAGCAGCTCGGACAGGGCCTCACCCCTCCACTTT.

The chain uses TRBV6-5 and TRBJ2-2, with 8 positions matching TRBD2. The CDR3 has 15 residues. The germline V gene has CDR1 MNHEY and CDR2 SVGAGI. After removal of 7 bases from V and 7 bases from J, the junction contained 11 bases not matched to a gene. CDR3 loop: CASTITGGLIGELFF. The CDR3 bases are TGTGCCAGCACTATCACGGGAGGGCTAATCGGGGAGCTGTTTTTT.

The chain combines TRBV4-1 with TRBJ2-7, with D uncertain. CDR1 and CDR2 (germline): MGHRA, YSYEKL. This CDR3 is built from 14 residues. V was clipped by 4 bases and J by 2 bases, with 12 bases between them. CDR3 nucleotide sequence: TGCGCCAGCAGCCGTCCGTCTGGGCCCTACGAGCAGTACTTC. The encoded protein is CASSRPSGPYEQYF.

J is TRBJ2-1 and V is TRBV6-5; a weak D match, TRBD2 (5 bases). Germline V CDR1 and CDR2: MNHEY, SVGAGI. The germline V and J ends were trimmed by 6 bases and 5 bases, with 11 bases remaining between them. The CDR3 sequence is 13 residues long. The CDR3 DNA is TGTGCCAGCAGAGGACTCGGAGACAATGAGCAGTTCTTC. It is translated as CASRGLGDNEQFF.

The chain has TRBV7-9 and TRBJ2-7, with 13 bases fitting TRBD2. Trimming removed 4 bases from V and 9 bases from J; junction bases left unmatched: 9. In germline, CDR1 is SEHNR, CDR2 FQNEAQ (reference sequence). This CDR3 is built from 15 residues. The CDR3 sequence is CASSSGLAGDVGQYF. The CDR3 coding sequence is TGTGCCAGCAGCTCCGGACTAGCGGGAGACGTTGGGCAGTACTTC.

The chain is built from TRBV30 and TRBJ2-1, with 7 bases matching TRBD1. V was clipped by 2 bases and J by 8 bases; unmatched bases: 6. CDR1 is GTSNPN, CDR2 SVGIG, per germline (reference sequence). The CDR3 length is 13 residues. The CDR3 protein is CAWSQAGGYEQFF. The DNA for the CDR3 is TGTGCCTGGAGTCAGGCAGGGGGATATGAGCAGTTCTTC.

The V and J genes are TRBV11-1 and TRBJ1-5; D uncertain. V dropped 9 bases and J dropped 7 bases, with 16 bases sitting between them. CDR1 SGHAT and CDR2 FQDESV come from the germline V gene (reference sequence). The CDR3 spans 13 residues. In DNA form, the CDR3 reads TGTGCCAGTTCAGGTGAGCGGATACAGCCCCAGCATTTT. Its translation: CASSGERIQPQHF.

This clone was recorded once. The CDR3 loop is CASSLGAGPKDEQFF. The CDR3 nucleotides read TGTGCCAGCAGCTTAGGGGCGGGGCCCAAGGATGAGCAGTTCTTC. V usage is TRBV7-7 and J usage is TRBJ2-1; D is perhaps TRBD2 (6 bases). CDR1 and CDR2 (germline): SSHAT, FNYEAQ (reference sequence). Between the trimmed V and J ends, which lost 1 base and 8 bases, there was a span of 15 bases. The CDR3 totals 15 residues.

The CDR3 sequence is CASSLVLADSGANVLTF. The CDR3 bases are TGTGCCAGCAGTTTAGTTCTGGCGGACTCTGGGGCCAACGTCCTGACTTTC. This rearrangement joins TRBV28 to TRBJ2-6; D call uncertain. The germline CDR1 and CDR2 sequences are MDHEN and SYDVKM. This CDR3 comprises 17 residues. V lost 2 bases, J lost 0 bases, and 11 bases lay in between.

The J gene is TRBJ1-1, the V gene TRBV28, with 8 bases that match TRBD1. Germline V gene lookup returns CDR1 MDHEN and CDR2 SYDVKM. This CDR3 has 18 residues. V was pared by 1 base and J by 0 bases, with 10 bases of the junction left unmatched. CDR3 protein: CASSLFAGTGTMNTEAFF. The CDR3 DNA reads as TGTGCCAGCAGTTTATTCGCCGGGACAGGAACGATGAACACTGAAGCTTTCTTT.

J is TRBJ2-7 and V is TRBV7-8; weak D call: TRBD1 (5 bases). In germline, CDR1 is SGHVS, CDR2 FQNEAQ. The V and J ends lost 0 bases and 5 bases respectively, with 8 bases between them. There are 13 residues in the CDR3. CDR3 region: CASSLASRDEQYF. The CDR3 bases are TGTGCCAGCAGCTTAGCTTCCAGGGACGAGCAGTACTTC.

The genes are TRBV29-1 and TRBJ1-1; possibly TRBD1 for D (5 bases). In germline, CDR1 is SQVTM, CDR2 ANQGSEA. Trimming took off 7 bases at V and 5 bases at J, with 20 bases between the two ends. The CDR3 is 14 amino acids. The CDR3 DNA reads TGCAGCGCCTTGGGATGGGGGGGGTATACTGAAGCTTTCTTT. This gives the protein CSALGWGGYTEAFF. Full variable domain (remainder filled in from reference TRBV29-1 and TRBJ1-1): SAVISQKPSRDICQRGTSLTIQCQVDSQVTMMFWYRQQPGQSLTLIATANQGSEATYESGFVIDKFPISRPNLTFSTLTVSNMSPEDSSIYLCSALGWGGYTEAFFGQGTRLTVV.

V usage is TRBV12-5 and J usage is TRBJ1-1; perhaps TRBD1 as D (5 bases). CDR3 length equals 13 residues. Germline lookup yields CDR1 LGHNT and CDR2 FRNRAP. V lost 2 bases and J lost 2, with 6 bases in between. The CDR3 sequence is CASGLWGNTEAFF. The CDR3 bases are TGTGCTAGTGGTTTGTGGGGCAACACTGAAGCTTTCTTT.

This chain joins TRBV9 and TRBJ1-5; 9 nucleotides agree with TRBD1. The length of the CDR3 is 15 residues. The V gene end was trimmed by 3 bases and the J gene end by 6 bases; junction bases not matched to a gene: 7. The germline V gene encodes CDR1 SGDLS and CDR2 YYNGEE. The CDR3 DNA follows: TGTGCCAGCAGCGCCGGACAGGGGTGGGCTCAGCCCCAGCATTTT. This codes for CASSAGQGWAQPQHF.

The chain joins TRBV7-2 to TRBJ2-1, with D unresolved. This CDR3 is 13 amino acids long. From germline, CDR1 is SGHTA and CDR2 FQGNSA. V was shortened by 1 base and J by 8 bases, with 9 bases between the two germline ends. CDR3 DNA: TGTGCCAGCAGCTTAGACAGTCAGGATGAGCAGTTCTTC. It codes for CASSLDSQDEQFF.

The rearrangement uses TRBV7-9 and TRBJ2-3; D possibly corresponds to TRBD1 (5 bases). This CDR3 has 15 amino acids. Germline-derived CDR1 and CDR2 are SEHNR and FQNEAQ (reference sequence). Trimming left V 8 bases short and J 4 bases short, with 19 bases between. The CDR3 here is CASQMGQGLSDTQYF. CDR3 sequence (DNA): TGTGCCAGCCAAATGGGGCAGGGTCTCTCAGATACGCAGTATTTT.

The chain links TRBV10-1 to TRBJ1-1, with 9 bases matching TRBD1. The CDR3 is made up of 15 amino acids. The germline gives CDR1 WNHNN, CDR2 SYGVQD (reference sequence). V lost 3 bases, J lost 7 bases, and 9 bases stayed unmatched. CDR3 in amino acids: CASSDGGQGRLEAFF. The DNA of the CDR3 is TGCGCCAGCAGTGATGGTGGACAGGGGCGCCTTGAAGCTTTCTTT.

This sequence joins TRBV5-5 and TRBJ2-7; D ambiguous. This CDR3 has 13 amino acids. Germline lookup yields CDR1 SGHKS and CDR2 YYEKEE (reference sequence). Trimming took 5 bases from V and 3 from J, leaving 12 bases between them. The CDR3 nucleotides are TGTGCCAGCAGTCCCGGCGACTTCTACGAGCAGTACTTC. Translated: CASSPGDFYEQYF.

This clone was recorded a few times. This chain uses TRBV19 with TRBJ1-5; the D gene is possibly TRBD1 (6 bases). Germline CDR1 is LNHDA and CDR2 is SQIVND (reference sequence). V gave up 7 bases and J gave up 11 bases, with 18 bases separating them. This CDR3 region has 13 residues. The CDR3 region is CASTTGGLSAQHF. For the CDR3, the DNA is TGTGCCAGTACGACAGGCGGTCTATCGGCCCAGCATTTT.

The chain couples TRBV28 to TRBJ1-1; no reliable D call. V lost 10 bases and J 0 bases, leaving 6 bases between the germline ends. The CDR3 covers 11 residues. CDR1 MDHEN and CDR2 SYDVKM come from the germline V gene. The CDR3 protein is CATFMNTEAFF. The CDR3 nucleotides read TGTGCCACCTTTATGAACACTGAAGCTTTCTTT.

The chain has TRBV7-9 and TRBJ1-1, with a possible D match to TRBD1 (6 bases). V was clipped by 11 bases and J by 5 bases, with 18 bases between them. The germline gives CDR1 SEHNR, CDR2 FQNEAQ (reference sequence). The CDR3 loop spans 13 amino acids. The CDR3 is CACPPTGGTEAFF. For the CDR3, the DNA is TGTGCCTGCCCCCCGACAGGCGGAACTGAAGCTTTCTTT.

CDR3: CASRDRGNTIYF. The CDR3, as DNA: TGCGCCAGCAGGGACAGAGGAAACACCATATATTTT. The chain recombines TRBV10-2 with TRBJ1-3, with D perhaps matching TRBD1 (6 bases). Trimming cost V 6 bases and J 4 bases, with 7 bases left between them. This CDR3 region has 12 residues. The V gene's germline CDR1 is WSHSY and CDR2 SAAADI.

The CDR3 nucleotides read TGTGCCAGCAGCTTCCGACAGTACAATGAGCAGTTCTTC. The encoded protein is CASSFRQYNEQFF. J is TRBJ2-1 and V is TRBV5-4; possible D gene TRBD1, 5 bases. Per the germline V gene, CDR1 is SGHNT and CDR2 is YYREEE (reference sequence). The CDR3 is made up of 13 amino acids. V lost 2 bases and J 4 bases, leaving 7 bases between the germline ends.

The chain uses TRBV12-3 or TRBV12-4 and TRBJ1-2; no clear D. The CDR3 consists of 12 residues. Trimming shortened V by 1 base and J by 7 bases, and 7 bases separated the two germline ends. DNA for the CDR3: TGTGCCAGCAGTTTAGAATTTCGTGGCTACACCTTC. Residues: CASSLEFRGYTF.

V usage is TRBV6-2 or TRBV6-3 and J usage is TRBJ2-3; D remains ambiguous. The ends were cut back, 4 bases at V and 6 bases at J, with 8 bases in the middle. This CDR3 has 12 residues. Germline V lookup: CDR1 MNHEY, CDR2 SVGEGT. The CDR3 region is CASSSAADTQYF. CDR3 nucleotides: TGTGCCAGCAGTTCCGCCGCGGATACGCAGTATTTT.

In this sample, this clone turned up once. The chain joins TRBV29-1 to TRBJ2-5; 8 bases map to TRBD1. With 0 bases clipped from V and 2 bases from J, the junction kept 14 bases outside the gene matches. Looked up from germline, CDR1 is SQVTM and CDR2 is ANQGSEA. This CDR3 region has 18 residues. The CDR3 loop is CSVEDWPATGVEQETQYF. CDR3 DNA sequence: TGCAGCGTTGAAGACTGGCCCGCGACAGGGGTAGAACAAGAGACCCAGTACTTC.

As DNA, the CDR3 is TGTGCCAGCAGCTTAGACAGGTTTTCCGGGGAGCTGTTTTTT. This encodes CASSLDRFSGELFF. V and J are TRBV7-9 and TRBJ2-2, with D tentatively TRBD1 (5 bases). From germline, CDR1 is SEHNR and CDR2 FQNEAQ (reference sequence). The V end was cut by 1 base, the J end by 6 bases, with 9 bases between. The CDR3 covers 14 residues. Full variable domain (rest looked up from reference TRBV7-9 and TRBJ2-2): DTGVSQNPRHKITKRGQNVTFRCDPISEHNRLYWYRQTLGQGPEFLTYFQNEAQLEKSRLLSDRFSAERPKGSFSTLEIQRTEQGDSAMYLCASSLDRFSGELFFGEGSRLTVL.